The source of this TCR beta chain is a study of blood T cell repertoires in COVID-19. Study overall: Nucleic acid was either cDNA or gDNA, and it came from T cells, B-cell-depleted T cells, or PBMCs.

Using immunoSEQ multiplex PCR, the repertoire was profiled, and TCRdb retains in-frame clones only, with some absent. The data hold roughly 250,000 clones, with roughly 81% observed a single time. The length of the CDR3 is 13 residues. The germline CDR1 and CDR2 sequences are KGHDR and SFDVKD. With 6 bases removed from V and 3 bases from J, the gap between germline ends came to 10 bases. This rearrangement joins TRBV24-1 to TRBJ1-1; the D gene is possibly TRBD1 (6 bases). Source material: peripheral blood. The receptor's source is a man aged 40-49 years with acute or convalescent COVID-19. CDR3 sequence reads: CATSPGGDTEAFF. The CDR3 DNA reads TGTGCCACCAGTCCGGGGGGCGACACTGAAGCTTTCTTT.